This T cell receptor (beta chain) came from a study of T cell changes during pregnancy in multiple sclerosis. Data came from immunoSEQ multiplex PCR; TCRdb stores just in-frame clones and leaves some out. This sample yields 100,000 or so clones, of which approximately 91% are seen a single time; around 3.2% belongs to the top ten. Germline V lookup: CDR1 MNHEY, CDR2 SMNVEV (reference sequence). CDR3 length: 20 residues. V lost 5 bases and J lost 3; bases outside the gene matches: 22. This rearrangement joins TRBV27 to TRBJ2-7, with 10 bases that match TRBD2. This sequence was found in a female donor with multiple sclerosis, enrolled in a pregnancy study. Sequences were derived from peripheral blood, sampled in the second trimester of pregnancy. As DNA, the CDR3 is TGTGCCAGCAGTCCCATAGGAAGCCTAGCGGGAGACTCCCTCCTCTACGAGCAGTACTTC. Translation: CASSPIGSLAGDSLLYEQYF.